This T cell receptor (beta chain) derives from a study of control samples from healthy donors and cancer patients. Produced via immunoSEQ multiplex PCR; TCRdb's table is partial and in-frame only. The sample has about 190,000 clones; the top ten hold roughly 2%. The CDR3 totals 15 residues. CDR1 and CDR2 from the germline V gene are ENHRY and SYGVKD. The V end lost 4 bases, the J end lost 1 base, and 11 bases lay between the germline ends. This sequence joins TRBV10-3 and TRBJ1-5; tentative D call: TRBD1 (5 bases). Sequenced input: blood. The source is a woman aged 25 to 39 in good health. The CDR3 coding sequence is TGTGCCATCAGTGCAGGGACGGAGAGCAATCAGCCCCAGCATTTT. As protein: CAISAGTESNQPQHF.